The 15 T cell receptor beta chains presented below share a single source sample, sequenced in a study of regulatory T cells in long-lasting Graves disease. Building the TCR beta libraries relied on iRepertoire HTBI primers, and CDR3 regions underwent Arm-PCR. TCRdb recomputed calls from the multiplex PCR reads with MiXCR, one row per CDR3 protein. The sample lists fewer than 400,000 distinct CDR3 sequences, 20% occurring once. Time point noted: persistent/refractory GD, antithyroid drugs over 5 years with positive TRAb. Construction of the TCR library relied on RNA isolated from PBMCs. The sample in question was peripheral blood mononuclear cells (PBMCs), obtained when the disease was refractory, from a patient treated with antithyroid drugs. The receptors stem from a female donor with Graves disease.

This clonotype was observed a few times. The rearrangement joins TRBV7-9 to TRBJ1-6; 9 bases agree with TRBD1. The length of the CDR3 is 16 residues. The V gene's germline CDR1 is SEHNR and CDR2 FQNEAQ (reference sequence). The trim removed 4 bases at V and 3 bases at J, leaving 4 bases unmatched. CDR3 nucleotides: TGTGCCAGCAGCTCTGGACAGGGGCTCTATAATTCACCCCTCCACTTT. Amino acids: CASSSGQGLYNSPLHF.

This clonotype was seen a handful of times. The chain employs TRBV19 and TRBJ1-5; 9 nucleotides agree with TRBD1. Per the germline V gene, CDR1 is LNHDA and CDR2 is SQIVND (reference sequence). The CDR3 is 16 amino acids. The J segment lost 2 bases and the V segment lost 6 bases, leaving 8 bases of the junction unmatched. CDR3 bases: TGTGCCAGTAGCATTACGGGACAGGGAGGCAATCAGCCCCAGCATTTT. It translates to CASSITGQGGNQPQHF.

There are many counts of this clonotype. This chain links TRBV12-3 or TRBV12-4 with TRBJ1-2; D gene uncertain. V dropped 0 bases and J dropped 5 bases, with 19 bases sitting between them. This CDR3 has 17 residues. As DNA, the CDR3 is TGTGCCAGCAGTTTAGCCCTTGCTGCCATGCTGAAATATGGCTACACCTTC. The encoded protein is CASSLALAAMLKYGYTF.

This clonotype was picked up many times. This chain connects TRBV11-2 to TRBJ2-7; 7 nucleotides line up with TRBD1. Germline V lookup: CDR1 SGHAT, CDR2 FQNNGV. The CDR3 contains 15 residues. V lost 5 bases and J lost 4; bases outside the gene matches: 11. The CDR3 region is CASSTHRDRVYEQYF. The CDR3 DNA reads TGTGCCAGCAGCACCCACCGGGACAGAGTTTACGAGCAGTACTTC.

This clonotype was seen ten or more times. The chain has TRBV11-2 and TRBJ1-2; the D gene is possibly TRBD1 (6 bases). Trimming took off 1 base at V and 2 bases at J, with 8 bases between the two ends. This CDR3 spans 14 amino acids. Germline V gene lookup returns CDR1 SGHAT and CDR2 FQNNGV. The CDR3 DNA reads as TGTGCCAGCAGCTTAGTGACAGGCAACTATGGCTACACCTTC. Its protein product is CASSLVTGNYGYTF.

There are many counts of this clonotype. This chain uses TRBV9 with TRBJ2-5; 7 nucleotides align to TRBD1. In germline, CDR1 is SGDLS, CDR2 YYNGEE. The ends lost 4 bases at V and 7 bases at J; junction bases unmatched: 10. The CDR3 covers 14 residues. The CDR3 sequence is CASSPTGTDGTQYF. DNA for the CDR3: TGTGCCAGCAGCCCGACCGGGACAGACGGGACCCAGTACTTC.

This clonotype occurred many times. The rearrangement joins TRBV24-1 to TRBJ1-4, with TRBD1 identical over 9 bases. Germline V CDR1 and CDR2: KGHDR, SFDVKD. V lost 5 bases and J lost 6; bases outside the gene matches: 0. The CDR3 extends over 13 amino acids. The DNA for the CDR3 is TGTGCCACCAGTGGACAGGGGGATGAAAAACTGTTTTTT. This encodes CATSGQGDEKLFF.

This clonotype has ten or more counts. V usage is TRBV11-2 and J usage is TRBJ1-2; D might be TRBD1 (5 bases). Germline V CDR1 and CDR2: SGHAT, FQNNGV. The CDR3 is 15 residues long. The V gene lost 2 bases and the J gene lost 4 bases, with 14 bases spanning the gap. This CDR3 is CASSLSTDSRYGYTF. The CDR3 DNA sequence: TGTGCCAGCAGCTTAAGCACAGACAGTCGCTATGGCTACACCTTC.

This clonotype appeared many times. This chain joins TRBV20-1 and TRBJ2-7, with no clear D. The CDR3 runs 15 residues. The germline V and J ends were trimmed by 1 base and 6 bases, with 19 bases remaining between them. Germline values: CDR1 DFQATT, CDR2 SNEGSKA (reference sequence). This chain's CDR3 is CSARALGRPLGEQYF. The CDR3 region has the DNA TGCAGTGCTAGAGCCTTGGGCAGGCCTTTGGGCGAGCAGTACTTC.

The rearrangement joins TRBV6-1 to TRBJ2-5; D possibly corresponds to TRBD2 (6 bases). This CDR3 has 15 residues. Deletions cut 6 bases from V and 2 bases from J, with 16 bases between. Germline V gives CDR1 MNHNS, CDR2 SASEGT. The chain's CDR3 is CASSTSGALQETQYF. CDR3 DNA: TGTGCCAGCAGCACCTCGGGAGCACTTCAAGAGACCCAGTACTTC.

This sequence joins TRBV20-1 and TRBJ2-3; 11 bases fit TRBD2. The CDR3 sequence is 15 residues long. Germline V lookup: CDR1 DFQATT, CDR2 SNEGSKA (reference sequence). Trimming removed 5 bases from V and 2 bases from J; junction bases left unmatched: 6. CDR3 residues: CSALTSGGDTDTQYF. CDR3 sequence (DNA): TGCAGTGCTTTAACTAGCGGGGGTGACACAGATACGCAGTATTTT.

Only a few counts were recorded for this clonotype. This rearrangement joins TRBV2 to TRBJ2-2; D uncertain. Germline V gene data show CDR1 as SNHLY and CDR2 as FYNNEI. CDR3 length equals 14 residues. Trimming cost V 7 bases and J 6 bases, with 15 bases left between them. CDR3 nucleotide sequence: TGTGCCAGCATAAACCAAGCCAAGGCCGGGGAGCTGTTTTTT. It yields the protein CASINQAKAGELFF.

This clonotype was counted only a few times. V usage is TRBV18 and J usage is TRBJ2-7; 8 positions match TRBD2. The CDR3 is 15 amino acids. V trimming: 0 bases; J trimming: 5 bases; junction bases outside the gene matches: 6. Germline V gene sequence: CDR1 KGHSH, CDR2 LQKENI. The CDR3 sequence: CASSPPGTSFNEQYF. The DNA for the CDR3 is TGTGCCAGCTCACCACCCGGGACTAGTTTTAACGAGCAGTACTTC.

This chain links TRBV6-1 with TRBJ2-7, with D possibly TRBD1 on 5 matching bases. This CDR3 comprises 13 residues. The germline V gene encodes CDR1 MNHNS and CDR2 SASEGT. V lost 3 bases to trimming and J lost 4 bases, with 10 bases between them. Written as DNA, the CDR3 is TGTGCCAGCAGTGACATTCCAGGGTACGAGCAGTACTTC. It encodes CASSDIPGYEQYF.

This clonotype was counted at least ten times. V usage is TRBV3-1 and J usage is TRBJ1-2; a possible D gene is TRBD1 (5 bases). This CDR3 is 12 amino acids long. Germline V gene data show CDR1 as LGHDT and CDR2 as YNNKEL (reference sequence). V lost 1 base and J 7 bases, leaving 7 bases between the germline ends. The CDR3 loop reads CASSQGGAGYTF. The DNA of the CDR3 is TGTGCCAGCAGCCAAGGGGGCGCTGGCTACACCTTC.